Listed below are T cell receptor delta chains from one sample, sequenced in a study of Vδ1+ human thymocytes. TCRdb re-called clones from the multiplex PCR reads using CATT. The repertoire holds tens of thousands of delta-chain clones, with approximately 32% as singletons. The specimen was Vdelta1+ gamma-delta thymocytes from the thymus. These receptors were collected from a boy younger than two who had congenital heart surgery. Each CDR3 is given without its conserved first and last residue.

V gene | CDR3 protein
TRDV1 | ALGGTEVIEGESGSVLTAQLF
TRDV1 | ALGEGGPSAPPYTDKLI
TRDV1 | ALGDHTPGGPTPRKLI
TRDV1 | ALGERTGDTTAQPF
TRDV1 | ALGETRVQPDLGWGRRFLI
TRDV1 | ALGDSYFGTGGYQADKLI
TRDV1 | ALGAPRGYAGKVI
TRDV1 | ALGELPTGGYSSTDKLI
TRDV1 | AYIEVHWGIGPDKLI
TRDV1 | ALGEHLRTSYTDKLI
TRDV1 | ALGELRKGWQITGGLYTDKLI
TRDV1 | ALGVFLQGWPRLDTDKLI
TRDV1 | ALGELKRRRLVTDKLI
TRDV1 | ALGALPLPTGGPYTDKLI
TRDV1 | ALGESRRSSGDTREYTDKLI
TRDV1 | ALGSTRSWGIRYTDKLI
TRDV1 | ALGELPLPTNTGGYTDKLI
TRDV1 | ALGGAPGLPLIQHTDKLI
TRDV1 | ALGEFRAASQYPRYTDKLI
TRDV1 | ALGERVRRVHTDKLI
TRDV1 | ALGFRGPEVYTDKLI
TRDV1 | ALEVGPPTGGPYTDKLI
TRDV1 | AVGDYSTLPTSRTGGYDTDKLI